A selection of T cell receptor beta chains follows, all from one sample in a study of beta chain features in type 1 diabetes. The protocol was immunoSEQ multiplex PCR, while the TCRdb copy is restricted to in-frame clones and leaves out a portion. The table lists 10,000 to 15,000 clones, roughly half of them singletons, with just under 1% in the top ten. Material: stem cell memory CD4+ T cells from blood. The source is a man younger than 35 in good health. Each CDR3 is given without its conserved first and last residue. A D gene is named only where the DNA matches it firmly.

12	TRBJ2-2	TRBV6-4	TRBD1	ASSQDRAGGELF
12	TRBJ2-7	TRBV6-6	TRBD1	ASSWTGYSYEQY
14	TRBJ2-2	TRBV11-2	TRBD2	ASRNPWEGSSGELF
13	TRBJ2-5	TRBV30	TRBD2	AWTHIGAGGETQY
13	TRBJ1-5	TRBV14	.	ASSQRLQPNQPQH
16	TRBJ2-3	TRBV18	TRBD1	ASSPTDGTGGTADTQY
12	TRBJ1-5	TRBV2	TRBD1	ASSGTGGNQPQH
12	TRBJ1-4	TRBV7-9	.	ASSLGQGDEKLF
12	TRBJ1-6	TRBV2	.	ASGLGVGNSPLH
11	TRBJ2-6	TRBV6-5	.	ASSYRDNYVLT
14	TRBJ2-3	TRBV7-3	TRBD1	ASSPTGTGGPDTQY
14	TRBJ2-2	TRBV5-1	TRBD1	ASSFTGGLNTGELF
11	TRBJ2-3	TRBV19	.	ASRPGGWDTQY
10	TRBJ2-2	TRBV30	.	AWSRDTGELF
10	TRBJ2-5	TRBV5-4	.	ASSLEGETQY
12	TRBJ2-7	TRBV11-3	.	ASGTGATLYEQY
10	TRBJ2-5	TRBV30	.	AWSAKRGAQY
11	TRBJ2-1	TRBV6-6	.	ASSSLQGNEQF
13	TRBJ2-1	TRBV6-5	TRBD2	ASSFRGGLYNEQF
13	TRBJ1-5	TRBV19	TRBD1	ASSKDRAGYQPQH
15	TRBJ2-1	TRBV30	.	AWSKTPSSAPYNEQF
11	TRBJ2-1	TRBV9	.	ASSNLAGGEQF
15	TRBJ2-3	TRBV7-2	TRBD2	ASSRSGGSLSTDTQY
11	TRBJ2-4	TRBV18	.	ASSPPPRDIQY
12	TRBJ2-2	TRBV7-2	.	ASSQRGSDGELF
15	TRBJ2-1	TRBV7-9	TRBD2	ASSQTWTSVSYNEQF
14	TRBJ2-1	TRBV21-1	.	ASSTGNGGDYNEQF
12	TRBJ2-1	TRBV7-3	TRBD1	ASSPGTADNEQF
13	TRBJ2-5	TRBV6-5	TRBD2	ASRRSGTSGETQY
13	TRBJ2-5	TRBV10-3	TRBD2	AISGAGGSQETQY
13	TRBJ2-3	TRBV4-2	TRBD1	ASSQAEGATDTQY
12	TRBJ1-5	TRBV11-2	.	ASSPGGQNQPQH
17	TRBJ2-1	TRBV18	TRBD1	ASSEMLLGQGVSYNEQF
14	TRBJ2-1	TRBV11-2	TRBD1	ASSLLTGTVLDEQF
12	TRBJ2-5	TRBV9	TRBD1	ASSLQGIQETQY
17	TRBJ1-2	TRBV4-2	TRBD1	ASSQDLGTVVYSNYGYT
12	TRBJ1-4	TRBV4-3	TRBD1	ASSLVGQVGKLF
13	TRBJ1-5	TRBV10-2	.	ASSRQVDSNQPQH
13	TRBJ2-2	TRBV19	.	ASSIQGRVTGELF
15	TRBJ2-3	TRBV27	TRBD1	ASRPPPGQGSTDTQY
13	TRBJ1-3	TRBV4-3	TRBD1	ASSTEGAGGNTIY
13	TRBJ2-7	TRBV7-9	TRBD2	ASSTPGTSGDEQY
15	TRBJ2-3	TRBV10-3	TRBD2	AISGVIGGGATDTQY
15	TRBJ1-5	TRBV21-1	.	ASSKGGRTPVGQPQH
13	TRBJ2-7	TRBV7-2	TRBD1	ASSLGRGTPYEQY
13	TRBJ2-7	TRBV5-1	TRBD2	ASSTGLVSSYEQY
13	TRBJ1-4	TRBV18	.	ASSLSYGTNEKLF
13	TRBJ2-7	TRBV6-1	TRBD2	ASRMTSASSYEQY
11	TRBJ1-1	TRBV19	.	ASSPVLNTEAF
11	TRBJ1-1	TRBV19	TRBD1	ASGTGLNTEAF
14	TRBJ1-1	TRBV7-2	.	ASSFAGRMVNTEAF
13	TRBJ2-3	TRBV11-2	.	ASSLRGSSTDTQY
12	TRBJ1-1	TRBV6-1	.	ASSDLQTNTEAF
12	TRBJ2-7	TRBV7-9	TRBD1	ASSFSGTGNEQY